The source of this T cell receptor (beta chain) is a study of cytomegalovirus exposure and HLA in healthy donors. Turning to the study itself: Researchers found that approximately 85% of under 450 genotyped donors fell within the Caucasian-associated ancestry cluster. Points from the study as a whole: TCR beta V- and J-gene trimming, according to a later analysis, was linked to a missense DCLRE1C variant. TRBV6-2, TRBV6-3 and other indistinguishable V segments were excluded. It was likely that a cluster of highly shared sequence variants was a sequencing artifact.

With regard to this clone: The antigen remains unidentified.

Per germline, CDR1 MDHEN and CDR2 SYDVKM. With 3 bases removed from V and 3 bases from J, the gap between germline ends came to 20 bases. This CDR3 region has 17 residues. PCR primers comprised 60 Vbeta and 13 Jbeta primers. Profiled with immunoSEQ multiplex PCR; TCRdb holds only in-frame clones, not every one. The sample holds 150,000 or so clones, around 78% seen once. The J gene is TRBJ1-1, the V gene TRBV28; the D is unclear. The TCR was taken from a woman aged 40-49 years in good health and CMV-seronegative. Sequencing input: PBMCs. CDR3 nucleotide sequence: TGTGCCAGCAGTTTCGTAAGAGACCGCGGGGTGTACACTGAAGCTTTCTTT. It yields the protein CASSFVRDRGVYTEAFF.